This TCR beta chain was retrieved from a study of blood T cell repertoires in COVID-19. At the level of the study: Samples of COVID-19 (acute and convalescent) were obtained from the United States, Italy and Spain.

Original handling: Estimation of nucleated cell counts was performed using reference gene primer amplification. Libraries were prepared by immunoSEQ multiplex PCR; TCRdb keeps only in-frame clonotypes and omits some of them. From that table come the V and J calls and clone size; the DNA was used to work out D and trimming. This table has around 270,000 clones, 65% to 85% appearing once. The sample was peripheral blood. This clonotype was sampled from a woman aged 35 to 49 who had recovered from COVID-19.

CDR3 nucleotides: TGTGCCAGCAGTTTATCGAGGATCTCGCTAGCGGGGGGGCATGAGCAGTTCTTC. Protein sequence: CASSLSRISLAGGHEQFF. This chain joins TRBV27 and TRBJ2-1; TRBD2 matches at 12 bases. The CDR3 contains 18 residues. With 0 bases clipped from V and 8 bases from J, the junction kept 11 bases outside the gene matches. Per germline, CDR1 MNHEY and CDR2 SMNVEV (reference sequence).